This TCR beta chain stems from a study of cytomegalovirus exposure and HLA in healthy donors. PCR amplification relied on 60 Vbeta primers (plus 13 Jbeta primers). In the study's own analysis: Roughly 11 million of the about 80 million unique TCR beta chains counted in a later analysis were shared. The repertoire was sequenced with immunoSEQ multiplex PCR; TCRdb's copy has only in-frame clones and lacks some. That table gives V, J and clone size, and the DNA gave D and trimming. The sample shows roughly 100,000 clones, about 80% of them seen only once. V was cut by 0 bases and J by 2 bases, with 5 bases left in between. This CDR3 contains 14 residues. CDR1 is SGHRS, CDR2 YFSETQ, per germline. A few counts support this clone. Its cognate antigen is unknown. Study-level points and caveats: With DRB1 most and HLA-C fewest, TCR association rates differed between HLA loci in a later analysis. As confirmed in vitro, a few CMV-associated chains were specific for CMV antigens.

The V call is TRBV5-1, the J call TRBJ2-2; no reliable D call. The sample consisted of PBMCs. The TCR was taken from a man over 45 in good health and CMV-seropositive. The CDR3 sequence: CASSLDFNTGELFF. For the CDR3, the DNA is TGCGCCAGCAGCTTGGACTTTAACACCGGGGAGCTGTTTTTT.